This T cell receptor (beta chain) is drawn from a study of sequential checkpoint blockade in melanoma. This clone appeared a few times. Sequenced by immunoSEQ multiplex PCR; TCRdb stores in-frame clones only, minus some. This table holds more than 15,000 clones, 60% to 75% found once. Germline V gene sequence: CDR1 MGHRA, CDR2 YSYEKL. V was shortened by 3 bases and J by 12 bases, with 14 bases between the two germline ends. This CDR3 has 13 amino acids. Treatment given: randomized to nivolumab then ipilimumab (arm A) or the reverse (arm B). The clonotype comes from a human donor with melanoma. The V gene is TRBV4-1, the J gene TRBJ1-4; D gene uncertain. Material: CD8+ T cells sorted from blood (inferred from file names), obtained from a patient given nivolumab and ipilimumab in sequence. The CDR3: CASSQDDQVQLFF. The CDR3 DNA sequence: TGCGCCAGCAGCCAGGATGACCAGGTGCAACTGTTTTTT.